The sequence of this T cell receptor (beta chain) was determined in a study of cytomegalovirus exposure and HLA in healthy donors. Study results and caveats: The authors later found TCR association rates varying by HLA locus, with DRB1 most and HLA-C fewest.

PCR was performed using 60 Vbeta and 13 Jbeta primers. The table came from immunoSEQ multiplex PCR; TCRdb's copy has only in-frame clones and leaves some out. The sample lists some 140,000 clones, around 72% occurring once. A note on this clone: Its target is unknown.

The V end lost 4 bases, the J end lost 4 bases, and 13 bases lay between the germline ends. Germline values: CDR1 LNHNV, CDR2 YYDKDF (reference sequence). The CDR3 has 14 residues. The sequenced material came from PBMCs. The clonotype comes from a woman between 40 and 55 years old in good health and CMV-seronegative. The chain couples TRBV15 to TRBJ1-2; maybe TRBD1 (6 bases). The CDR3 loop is CATSKDPRGYGYTF. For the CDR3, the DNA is TGTGCCACCAGCAAAGACCCCAGGGGCTATGGCTACACCTTC.